The 18 T cell receptor beta chains listed next were all sequenced from one sample in a study of blood T cell repertoires in COVID-19. TCRdb's copy holds only in-frame clones and misses some; the assay was immunoSEQ multiplex PCR. The data show 240,000 or so clones, 80% to 90% seen once. Sequencing input: peripheral blood. Every receptor here comes from a man aged 55 to 70 with acute or convalescent COVID-19.

J is TRBJ1-1 and V is TRBV6-5; the D gene is possibly TRBD1 (6 bases). The germline V and J ends were trimmed by 0 bases and 6 bases, with 8 bases remaining between them. The germline V gene has CDR1 MNHEY and CDR2 SVGAGI. The CDR3 is 13 residues long. The CDR3 region has the DNA TGTGCCAGCAGTTACTCTGAGGGGGCTGAAGCTTTCTTT. It encodes CASSYSEGAEAFF.

This clone was detected only once. J is TRBJ2-5 and V is TRBV5-1; 7 bases match TRBD1. Germline CDR1 reads SGHRS; CDR2 reads YFSETQ. This CDR3 spans 13 amino acids. The J segment lost 1 base and the V segment lost 4 bases, leaving 1 base of the junction unmatched. CDR3 coding DNA: TGCGCCAGCAGCCGGGACAGCCAAGAGACCCAGTACTTC. Translated: CASSRDSQETQYF.

The CDR3 DNA reads as TGTGCCATCAGTGATGGGACAGCAAATGAAAAACTGTTTTTT. Amino acid sequence: CAISDGTANEKLFF. The V and J genes are TRBV10-3 and TRBJ1-4, with 7 bases that match TRBD1. Germline values: CDR1 ENHRY, CDR2 SYGVKD. J was trimmed by 5 bases and V by 3 bases; bases with no gene match: 3. This CDR3 region has 14 residues.

For the CDR3, the DNA is TGTGCCAGCAGCTCTAGGAGGAGCTCCTACAATGAGCAGTTCTTC. It codes for CASSSRRSSYNEQFF. The V and J genes are TRBV7-8 and TRBJ2-1, with TRBD2 as a possible D gene (5 bases). V was shortened by 4 bases and J by 0 bases, with 10 bases between the two germline ends. The CDR3 runs 15 residues. Germline V lookup: CDR1 SGHVS, CDR2 FQNEAQ.

In nucleotides, the CDR3 is TGTGCCAGCAGCTCGGGCGGGACAGGGACAAACGAGCAGTACTTC. Residues: CASSSGGTGTNEQYF. The rearrangement uses TRBV9 and TRBJ2-7, with 9 bases matching TRBD1. The CDR3 is made up of 15 amino acids. CDR1 and CDR2 from the germline V gene are SGDLS and YYNGEE. V shed 4 bases and J 5 bases; nucleotides not matched to a gene: 10. Looking up the rest from reference TRBV9 and TRBJ2-7 gives the full variable domain: DSGVTQTPKHLITATGQRVTLRCSPRSGDLSVYWYQQSLDQGLQFLIQYYNGEERAKGNILERFSAQQFPDLHSELNLSSLELGDSALYFCASSSGGTGTNEQYFGPGTRLTVT.

This chain links TRBV7-2 with TRBJ2-7, with 7 bases that match TRBD2. Trimming at V came to 1 base and at J to 6 bases, leaving 9 bases not matched to a gene. CDR1 and CDR2 from the germline V gene are SGHTA and FQGNSA. This CDR3 comprises 15 residues. The DNA of the CDR3 is TGTGCCAGCAGCTTAGGAGCACTACTAGCGCGCGAGCAGTACTTC. Translated, it gives CASSLGALLAREQYF.

The V and J genes are TRBV18 and TRBJ1-5; a weak D match, TRBD1 (6 bases). This CDR3 has 15 amino acids. The germline V gene encodes CDR1 KGHSH and CDR2 LQKENI. V was clipped by 0 bases and J by 7 bases, with 13 bases between them. Here the CDR3 DNA reads TGTGCCAGCTCACCACCGGCGGGGGCTTGGCAGCCCCAGCATTTT. This codes for CASSPPAGAWQPQHF.

The rearrangement uses TRBV6-6 and TRBJ2-1, with 7 nucleotides matching TRBD2. Germline CDR1 and CDR2: MNHNY and SVGAGI (reference sequence). Germline trimming cut 5 bases from V and 3 bases from J; bases unmatched to any gene: 4. This CDR3 comprises 14 residues. DNA of the CDR3: TGTGCCAGCAGTCCGGGAGGCAACTACAATGAGCAGTTCTTC. Protein sequence: CASSPGGNYNEQFF.

The rearrangement uses TRBV9 and TRBJ2-7; 8 bases are shared with TRBD2. Per germline, CDR1 SGDLS and CDR2 YYNGEE. Trimming cost V 3 bases and J 0 bases; bases outside gene matches: 8. The CDR3 length is 16 residues. In DNA, the CDR3 is TGTGCCAGCAGCGCTGGTACTAGCGGATTCTCCTACGAGCAGTACTTC. Residues: CASSAGTSGFSYEQYF.

J is TRBJ1-5 and V is TRBV28, with D perhaps TRBD1 (5 bases). V was cut by 3 bases and J by 4 bases, with 19 bases left in between. The germline gives CDR1 MDHEN, CDR2 SYDVKM. The CDR3 spans 17 residues. As DNA, the CDR3 is TGTGCCAGCAGTTTTGAGTTTGACAGAGCTTCTAATCAGCCCCAGCATTTT. Protein sequence: CASSFEFDRASNQPQHF.

This clone showed up just once. The V call is TRBV19, the J call TRBJ2-7; maybe TRBD1 (6 bases). Germline V gives CDR1 LNHDA, CDR2 SQIVND (reference sequence). The V and J ends lost 1 base and 0 bases respectively, with 10 bases between them. This CDR3 has 15 residues. CDR3 in DNA: TGTGCCAGTAGTATAGGTCCGGACAGCTCCTACGAGCAGTACTTC. This codes for CASSIGPDSSYEQYF.

V is TRBV28 and J is TRBJ2-1; 7 bases are a match to TRBD2. CDR1 and CDR2 from the germline V gene are MDHEN and SYDVKM. The CDR3 contains 13 residues. Here the CDR3 DNA reads TGTAGCCTACGGACTAGAGGCTCCAATGAGCAGTTCTTC. Its protein is CSLRTRGSNEQFF.

The rearrangement uses TRBV28 and TRBJ2-7, with 9 bases lining up with TRBD1. The CDR3 contains 14 residues. J was trimmed by 3 bases and V by 6 bases; bases with no gene match: 6. The germline gives CDR1 MDHEN, CDR2 SYDVKM. The CDR3: CASRTSTGGYEQYF. DNA of the CDR3: TGTGCCAGCAGAACCTCGACAGGGGGCTACGAGCAGTACTTC.

The chain recombines TRBV4-3 with TRBJ1-2; possibly TRBD1 for D (6 bases). CDR3 length equals 16 residues. Germline CDR1 is LGHNA and CDR2 is YSLEER. V lost 4 bases and J 7 bases, leaving 22 bases between the germline ends. The CDR3 DNA sequence: TGCGCCAGCAGCCTTTTGGGACACCGCGCAGGGAGTGGCTACACCTTC. Amino acids: CASSLLGHRAGSGYTF.

The J gene is TRBJ1-2, the V gene TRBV7-9; D remains unclear. Germline assignment: CDR1 SEHNR and CDR2 FQNEAQ (reference sequence). Trimming took 0 bases from V and 7 from J, leaving 15 bases between them. The CDR3 is made up of 15 amino acids. The CDR3 nucleotides read TGTGCCAGCAGCTTAGCGATGCGGGATTTCGGTGGCTACACCTTC. Encoded protein: CASSLAMRDFGGYTF.

This sequence joins TRBV7-2 and TRBJ1-2; the D is unclear. V shed 1 base and J shed 5 bases, with 11 bases lying between them. CDR3 size: 14 residues. Per germline, CDR1 SGHTA and CDR2 FQGNSA. The CDR3 reads CASSLGRISYGYTF. The DNA of the CDR3 is TGTGCCAGCAGCTTAGGGAGGATAAGTTATGGCTACACCTTC. Using reference TRBV7-2 and TRBJ1-2 for the parts outside the CDR3, the full variable domain is GAGVSQSPSNKVTEKGKDVELRCDPISGHTALYWYRQSLGQGLEFLIYFQGNSAPDKSGLPSDRFSAERTGGSVSTLTIQRTQQEDSAVYLCASSLGRISYGYTFGSGTRLTVV.

The chain uses TRBV28 and TRBJ2-7; 13 bases agree with TRBD2. V was clipped by 6 bases and J by 2 bases; unmatched bases: 4. Germline V lookup: CDR1 MDHEN, CDR2 SYDVKM. The CDR3 loop spans 15 amino acids. The CDR3 coding sequence is TGTGCCAGCAGCCAGACTAGCGGGAGGCCCTACGAGCAGTACTTC. Translating it yields CASSQTSGRPYEQYF.

In the case of this clone: Mismatch with germline at one junction end may stem from a read error. The chain combines TRBV7-7 with TRBJ2-7; a weak D match, TRBD2 (6 bases). Looked up from germline, CDR1 is SSHAT and CDR2 is FNYEAQ (reference sequence). The CDR3 totals 16 residues. The chain's CDR3 is CASSLAGGEGLDEQYF. CDR3 DNA sequence: TGTGCTAGCAGCTTAGCCGGGGGAGAAGGGCTAGACGAGCAGTACTTC.